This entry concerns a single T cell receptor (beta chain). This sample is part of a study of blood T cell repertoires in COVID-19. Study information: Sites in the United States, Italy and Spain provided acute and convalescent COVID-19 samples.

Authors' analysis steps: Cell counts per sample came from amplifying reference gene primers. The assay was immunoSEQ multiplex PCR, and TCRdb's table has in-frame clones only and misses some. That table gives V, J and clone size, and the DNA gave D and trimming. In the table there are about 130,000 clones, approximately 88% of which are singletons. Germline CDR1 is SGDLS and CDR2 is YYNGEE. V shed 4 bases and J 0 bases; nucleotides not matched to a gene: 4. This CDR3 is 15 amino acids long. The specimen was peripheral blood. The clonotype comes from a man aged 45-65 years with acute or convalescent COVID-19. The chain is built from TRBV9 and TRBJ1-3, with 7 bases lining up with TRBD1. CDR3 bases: TGTGCCAGCAGCTCAGGACAGGCCTCTGGAAACACCATATATTTT. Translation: CASSSGQASGNTIYF.